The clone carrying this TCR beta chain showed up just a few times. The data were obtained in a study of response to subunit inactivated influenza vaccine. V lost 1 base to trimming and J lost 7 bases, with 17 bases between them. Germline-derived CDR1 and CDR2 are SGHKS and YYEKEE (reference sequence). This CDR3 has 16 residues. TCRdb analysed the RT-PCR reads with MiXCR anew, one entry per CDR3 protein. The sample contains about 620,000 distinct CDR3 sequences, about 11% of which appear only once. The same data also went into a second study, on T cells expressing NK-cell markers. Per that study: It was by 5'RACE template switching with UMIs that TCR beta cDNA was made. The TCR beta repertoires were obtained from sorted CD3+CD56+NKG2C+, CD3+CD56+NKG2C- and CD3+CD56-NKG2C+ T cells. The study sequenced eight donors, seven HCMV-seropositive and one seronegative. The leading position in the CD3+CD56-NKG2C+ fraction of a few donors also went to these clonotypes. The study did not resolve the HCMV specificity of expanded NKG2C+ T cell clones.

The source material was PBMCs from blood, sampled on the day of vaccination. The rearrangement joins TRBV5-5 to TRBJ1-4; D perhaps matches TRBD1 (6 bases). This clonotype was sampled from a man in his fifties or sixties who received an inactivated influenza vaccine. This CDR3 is CASSLTFGQGSEKLFF. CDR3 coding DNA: TGTGCCAGCAGCTTGACCTTCGGGCAGGGGAGTGAAAAACTGTTTTTT.